These 3 T cell receptor beta chains were sequenced from one sample in a study of glioma-infiltrating T cells after dendritic cell vaccination. TCRdb's copy holds only in-frame clones and misses some; the assay was immunoSEQ multiplex PCR. The data contain 55,000 to 75,000 clones, 81% of them singletons. Sequencing used blood, obtained before dendritic cell vaccination. These receptors were collected from a human donor with glioblastoma.

In this sample, this clone turned up a few times. This rearrangement joins TRBV2 to TRBJ2-3, with unresolved D. V lost 5 bases and J 9 bases, leaving 9 bases between the germline ends. The CDR3 covers 11 residues. The germline CDR1 and CDR2 sequences are SNHLY and FYNNEI. The CDR3 here is CASSSGSTQYF. The CDR3 DNA reads TGTGCCAGCAGTTCCGGTTCCACGCAGTATTTT. The whole variable domain, filled in from reference TRBV2 and TRBJ2-3, reads EPEVTQTPSHQVTQMGQEVILRCVPISNHLYFYWYRQILGQKVEFLVSFYNNEISEKSEIFDDQFSVERPDGSNFTLKIRSTKLEDSAMYFCASSSGSTQYFGPGTRLTVL.

This clone was observed a few times. The chain recombines TRBV19 with TRBJ1-1; perhaps TRBD1 as D (6 bases). Trimming stripped 10 bases from V and 2 bases from J, with 23 bases between. This CDR3 is 16 amino acids long. Germline V gives CDR1 LNHDA, CDR2 SQIVND (reference sequence). This CDR3 is CATEQGSGQTNTEAFF. The CDR3 coding sequence is TGTGCCACCGAACAGGGTTCCGGCCAGACTAACACTGAAGCTTTCTTT.

V usage is TRBV6-1 and J usage is TRBJ1-2, with D maybe TRBD1 (5 bases). The CDR3 is 14 residues long. With 8 bases removed from V and 9 bases from J, the gap between germline ends came to 22 bases. The germline V gene encodes CDR1 MNHNS and CDR2 SASEGT. The CDR3 loop is CASLNTGTSMRYTF. CDR3 nucleotides: TGTGCCAGCCTCAACACAGGAACCTCTATGCGCTACACCTTC.